This T cell receptor beta chain emerged from a study of blood T cell repertoires in COVID-19. Study as a whole: PBMCs, B-cell-depleted T cells, or T cells were the source of the cDNA or gDNA that made up the material.

The CDR3 covers 16 residues. The germline CDR1 and CDR2 sequences are SGHVS and FQNEAQ. V was clipped by 5 bases and J by 4 bases, with 21 bases between them. Original handling: Estimation of nucleated cell counts relied on the amplification of reference gene primers. Only in-frame clones appear in the TCRdb table, and some are missing; sequencing was by immunoSEQ multiplex PCR. The V and J calls and the clone size are those of that table, but D and trimming were determined from the DNA. The sample records 250,000 to 350,000 clones, roughly 90% being singletons. This TCR was sampled from a woman in her twenties or thirties with active or convalescent COVID-19. This chain connects TRBV7-8 to TRBJ2-7; possible D gene TRBD2, 6 bases. What was sequenced was peripheral blood. Here the CDR3 reads CASSPGSRGATYEQYF. The CDR3, as DNA: TGTGCCAGCAGCCCCGGTAGTCGCGGGGCGACTTACGAGCAGTACTTC. The entire variable domain, with the rest obtained from reference TRBV7-8 and TRBJ2-7, is as follows: GAGVSQSPRYKVAKRGQDVALRCDPISGHVSLFWYQQALGQGPEFLTYFQNEAQLDKSGLPSDRFFAERPEGSVSTLKIQRTQQEDSAVYLCASSPGSRGATYEQYFGPGTRLTVT.